Sequencing of this TCR beta chain was carried out in a study of T cell clonality in common variable immunodeficiency. Regarding the study as a whole: T cell subpopulation sequencing would be needed to explain CVID clonality. Reportedly, TCR beta sequences from common variable immunodeficiency showed fewer deletions and N-nucleotide insertions. Compared with controls, CVID subjects had fewer shared TCRbeta clones.

Measured with immunoSEQ multiplex PCR; TCRdb has only the in-frame clones, and not every one. Altogether tens of thousands of clones were found in the sample, and no singletons occur. This clone was seen at least ten times. Antigen: not known. Donors gave roughly 5 to 8 ml heparinized peripheral whole blood. The sequence was collected from a human donor with common variable immunodeficiency. The sample comprised peripheral blood mononuclear cells.

CDR3 DNA, as far as it was read: TGTGCCAGCAGCTTAGCTGGCGACAGGCATGGC. It encodes CASSLAGDRHG. The whole CDR3 protein reads CASSLAGDRHGYTF. This chain links TRBV7-2 with TRBJ1-2; D possibly corresponds to TRBD1 (6 bases). The CDR3 is cut off 3 residues early in the read; its end comes from the germline J gene. CDR1 and CDR2 from the germline V gene are SGHTA and FQGNSA. The CDR3 covers 14 residues. V was trimmed by 0 bases and J by 6 bases, leaving 11 bases between them.